The 18 T cell receptor beta chains reported below all come from one sample, sequenced in a study of beta chain features in type 1 diabetes. Study-wide results and limits: Shorter TCRB CDR3s, moderately but significantly so, were found in Type 1 diabetes patients in all four CD4+ subsets.

As every portion of the isolated RNA was reverse transcribed, the sequencing read expressed TCRB transcripts. Assay used: immunoSEQ multiplex PCR; TCRdb lists only in-frame clones, some missing. The sample has around 650,000 clones, around 12% seen once. Which antigens these TCRs recognize remains unknown. Source material: naive CD4+ T cells from blood. These receptors were taken from a man aged 25 to 40 with type 1 diabetes.

This chain joins TRBV5-6 and TRBJ2-7; possibly TRBD1 for D (6 bases). Germline CDR1 SGHDT, CDR2 YYEEEE. The CDR3 loop spans 14 amino acids. Trimming stripped 0 bases from V and 2 bases from J, with 9 bases between. CDR3 region: CASSLAPGAYEQYF. The DNA for the CDR3 is TGTGCCAGCAGCTTGGCCCCAGGGGCCTACGAGCAGTACTTC.

There are a few counts of this clone. The CDR3 region is CSVEKTGDTQYF. As DNA, the CDR3 is TGCAGCGTTGAAAAAACCGGCGATACGCAGTATTTT. The chain joins TRBV29-1 to TRBJ2-3; D unresolved. The CDR3 loop spans 12 amino acids. Germline CDR1 and CDR2: SQVTM and ANQGSEA. Trimming pared 2 bases from V and 6 bases from J, leaving 9 bases between.

The CDR3 sequence: CASSVDENSSYEQYF. CDR3 coding DNA: TGTGCCAGCAGCGTAGATGAGAACAGCTCCTACGAGCAGTACTTC. The rearrangement links TRBV9 to TRBJ2-7; D remains ambiguous. With 0 bases removed from V and 0 bases from J, the gap between germline ends came to 10 bases. CDR3 length equals 15 residues. Germline lookup yields CDR1 SGDLS and CDR2 YYNGEE.

This clone was seen more than once but under ten times. The genes are TRBV6-1 and TRBJ2-3; TRBD1 agrees at 7 bases. Germline CDR1 and CDR2: MNHNS and SASEGT. This CDR3 has 14 amino acids. V lost 6 bases to trimming and J lost 2 bases; unmatched junction nucleotides: 5. DNA of the CDR3: TGTGCCAGCAGGGTGACAGGGATCACAGATACGCAGTATTTT. It encodes CASRVTGITDTQYF.

V usage is TRBV7-3 and J usage is TRBJ2-3, with 10 nucleotides matching TRBD1. Trimming took 5 bases from V and 7 from J; bases not matched to a gene: 9. This CDR3 region has 15 residues. Germline assignment: CDR1 SGHTA and CDR2 FQGTGA. Here the CDR3 reads CASSLSGTGAYTQYF. The CDR3 DNA reads TGTGCCAGCAGCCTCTCCGGGACAGGGGCGTATACGCAGTATTTT. Supplemented by reference TRBV7-3 and TRBJ2-3, the full variable domain reads GAGVSQTPSNKVTEKGKYVELRCDPISGHTALYWYRQSLGQGPEFLIYFQGTGAADDSGLPNDRFFAVRPEGSVSTLKIQRTERGDSAVYLCASSLSGTGAYTQYFGPGTRLTVL.

The CDR3 DNA reads TGTGCCAGCAGCATTGGACAGGGAGGTACTGAAGCTTTCTTT. Translation gives CASSIGQGGTEAFF. This chain connects TRBV28 to TRBJ1-1; 8 bases are shared with TRBD1. The CDR3 spans 14 residues. Losses at the gene ends were 6 bases for V and 5 bases for J; bases not matched to a gene: 8. Germline V lookup: CDR1 MDHEN, CDR2 SYDVKM.

In this sample, this clone turned up a few times. The chain uses TRBV2 and TRBJ1-5, with 8 bases identical to TRBD1. Germline V gene sequence: CDR1 SNHLY, CDR2 FYNNEI. The CDR3 contains 14 residues. The V segment lost 5 bases and the J segment 5 bases; nucleotides outside the gene matches: 5. DNA for the CDR3: TGTGCCAGCAGTCCCGGGACAGGATATCAGCCCCAGCATTTT. It translates to CASSPGTGYQPQHF.

This clone came up a few times. The rearrangement links TRBV5-6 to TRBJ2-5; D possibly corresponds to TRBD2 (5 bases). The germline gives CDR1 SGHDT, CDR2 YYEEEE. V lost 4 bases and J lost 3, with 10 bases in between. This CDR3 has 13 amino acids. CDR3 DNA sequence: TGTGCCAGCAGCCTGAGGGCCGAAGAGACCCAGTACTTC. This gives the protein CASSLRAEETQYF. Full variable domain (missing parts from reference TRBV5-6 and TRBJ2-5): DAGVTQSPTHLIKTRGQQVTLRCSPKSGHDTVSWYQQALGQGPQFIFQYYEEEERQRGNFPDRFSGHQFPNYSSELNVNALLLGDSALYLCASSLRAEETQYFGPGTRLLVL.

This chain joins TRBV7-2 and TRBJ2-3; TRBD2 matches at 9 bases. The CDR3 sequence is 17 residues long. CDR1 SGHTA and CDR2 FQGNSA come from the germline V gene. Trimming took 3 bases from V and 3 from J; bases not matched to a gene: 10. The CDR3 loop reads CASSFSGGRALTDTQYF. The CDR3 DNA is TGTGCCAGCAGCTTCAGCGGGGGGAGGGCGTTAACAGATACGCAGTATTTT.

This chain connects TRBV28 to TRBJ2-5, with 10 bases that match TRBD1. The J call is in doubt because the DNA end fits TRBJ2-7 better. Germline assignment: CDR1 MDHEN and CDR2 SYDVKM. The CDR3 extends over 15 amino acids. Here the CDR3 DNA reads TGTGCCAGCAGTACCCTGGGACAGGGGTTTCACGAGCAGTACTTC. Its protein product is CASSTLGQGFHEQYF.

This chain links TRBV7-9 with TRBJ2-7; possibly TRBD1 for D (5 bases). Germline values: CDR1 SEHNR, CDR2 FQNEAQ (reference sequence). CDR3 length: 13 amino acids. The V end lost 5 bases, the J end lost 2 bases, and 10 bases lay between the germline ends. The CDR3: CASSDSGTYEQYF. The CDR3 bases are TGTGCCAGCAGCGACTCAGGGACCTACGAGCAGTACTTC.

This clone was seen a few times. The rearrangement links TRBV10-3 to TRBJ2-4, with TRBD1 identical over 7 bases. This CDR3 contains 13 residues. V lost 8 bases and J lost 8; bases outside the gene matches: 9. Germline loops: CDR1 ENHRY, CDR2 SYGVKD. In DNA, the CDR3 is TGTGCCATCGGAACAGGGGAAGGGGACATTCAGTACTTC. It encodes CAIGTGEGDIQYF.

The chain carries TRBV7-8 and TRBJ2-3; D possibly corresponds to TRBD2 (6 bases). This CDR3 comprises 15 residues. Per the germline V gene, CDR1 is SGHVS and CDR2 is FQNEAQ. V dropped 5 bases and J dropped 4 bases, with 16 bases sitting between them. The CDR3 sequence is CASSRGRAGPDTQYF. CDR3 DNA sequence: TGTGCCAGCAGCAGAGGACGGGCGGGGCCAGATACGCAGTATTTT.

This rearrangement joins TRBV7-2 to TRBJ1-6; 9 positions match TRBD1. CDR3 size: 17 residues. V was clipped by 3 bases and J by 7 bases; unmatched bases: 10. Per the germline V gene, CDR1 is SGHTA and CDR2 is FQGNSA. Written as DNA, the CDR3 is TGTGCCAGCAGCTTCAACTTTCCCGGACAGGGGAATTCACCCCTCCACTTT. As protein: CASSFNFPGQGNSPLHF.

CDR3 bases: TGTGCCAGCAGTGAAGGGGGGATCTCCTACAATGAGCAGTTCTTC. It yields the protein CASSEGGISYNEQFF. V and J are TRBV6-1 and TRBJ2-1; the D gene could be TRBD1 or TRBD2 (5 bases each). Trimming pared 1 base from V and 0 bases from J, leaving 7 bases between. CDR1 is MNHNS, CDR2 SASEGT, per germline. CDR3 length: 15 amino acids.

This sequence joins TRBV28 and TRBJ2-5; 9 bases line up with TRBD1. Germline V gene sequence: CDR1 MDHEN, CDR2 SYDVKM. The CDR3 runs 17 residues. The V gene end was trimmed by 2 bases and the J gene end by 6 bases; junction bases not matched to a gene: 13. The CDR3 region is CASSLEGHRGRTKTQYF. The CDR3 DNA sequence: TGTGCCAGCAGTTTAGAGGGGCACAGGGGGCGCACAAAGACCCAGTACTTC. The full variable domain, its missing parts supplied by reference TRBV28 and TRBJ2-5, is DVKVTQSSRYLVKRTGEKVFLECVQDMDHENMFWYRQDPGLGLRLIYFSYDVKMKEKGDIPEGYSVSREKKERFSLILESASTNQTSMYLCASSLEGHRGRTKTQYFGPGTRLLVL.

V usage is TRBV6-5 and J usage is TRBJ2-5; D may be TRBD2 (7 bases). This CDR3 region has 13 residues. Germline CDR1 MNHEY, CDR2 SVGAGI. V lost 4 bases and J lost 5, with 11 bases in between. The CDR3 DNA reads as TGTGCCAGCAGTTTGGGGGGGGCGGAGACCCAGTACTTC. Its protein is CASSLGGAETQYF.

Regarding this clone: The sample contains more than one DNA sequence encoding this CDR3. The rearrangement joins TRBV7-9 to TRBJ2-2; unclear D gene. CDR1 is SEHNR and CDR2 is FQNEAQ in the germline V gene (reference sequence). V was shortened by 5 bases and J by 0 bases, with 10 bases between the two germline ends. The length of the CDR3 is 15 residues. The CDR3 sequence is CASSPRGTNTGELFF. CDR3 nucleotides: TGTGCCAGCAGCCCCCGCGGAACGAACACCGGGGAGCTGTTTTTT.